This TCR beta chain originates from a study of shared clonotypes between healthy human individuals. Clones were read by immunoSEQ multiplex PCR, and TCRdb kept only the in-frame ones, dropping some. This repertoire shows over 800,000 clones, more than 85% found once; its top ten account for 24%. In its sample, this clone was seen once. Naive CD8 populations comprised CD45RO-negative cells positively selected for CCR7, excluding terminally differentiated effector memory CD45RA+ cells. Trimming took 3 bases from V and 10 from J, leaving 16 bases between them. The length of the CDR3 is 14 residues. CDR1 PRHDT and CDR2 FYEKMQ come from the germline V gene (reference sequence).

The sequencing sample was made of naive CD8+ T cells sorted from blood. The chain is built from TRBV13 and TRBJ2-1, with no clear D. This TCR derives from a man under 40 in good health. The CDR3 nucleotides read TGTGCCAGCAGCTTGTCATTGGCCAGTATGGAGCAGTTCTTC. This translates into CASSLSLASMEQFF.